The present T cell receptor beta chain was sequenced within a study of T cells in Graves' hyperthyroidism and ophthalmopathy. Whole-study context: At the time of initial diagnosis and before any treatment, peripheral blood was collected.

Diagnoses were established using clinical symptoms, serum thyroxine and TRAb, thyroid ultrasound and orbital computed tomography. Comments on this clonotype: This could be a read error, since a much larger clone is one nucleotide away.

RNA transcripts yielded amplified TCR beta CDR3 regions. With the HTBI primer set, the TCR CDR3 went through a first round of RT-PCR. TCRdb analysed the multiplex PCR reads with MiXCR anew, one entry per CDR3 protein. The sample has approximately 300,000 distinct CDR3 sequences; 17% are singletons. This CDR3 region has 13 residues. The germline CDR1 and CDR2 sequences are DFQATT and SNEGSKA (reference sequence). The sample was blood. This chain connects TRBV20-1 to TRBJ2-5; D is possibly TRBD1 (5 bases). The receptor was derived from a woman in her sixties or seventies with Graves' ophthalmopathy. The CDR3 region has the DNA TGCAGTGCTAGAGGCGAACAGGCGGAGACCCAGCACTTC. The encoded protein is CSARGEQAETQHF.